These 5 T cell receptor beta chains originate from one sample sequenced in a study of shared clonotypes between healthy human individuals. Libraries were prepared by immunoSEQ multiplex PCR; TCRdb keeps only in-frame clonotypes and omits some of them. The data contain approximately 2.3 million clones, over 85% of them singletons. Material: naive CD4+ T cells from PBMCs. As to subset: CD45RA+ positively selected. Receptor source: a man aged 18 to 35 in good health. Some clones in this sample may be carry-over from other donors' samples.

The CDR3 nucleotides read TGTGCCAGCAGTTACGAACCTAGCGGACAAGAGACCCAGTACTTC. Amino acid sequence: CASSYEPSGQETQYF. The chain recombines TRBV6-5 with TRBJ2-5; the match to TRBD2 covers 7 bases. The trim removed 2 bases at V and 2 bases at J, leaving 5 bases unmatched. The CDR3 is 15 amino acids. Germline V gives CDR1 MNHEY, CDR2 SVGAGI.

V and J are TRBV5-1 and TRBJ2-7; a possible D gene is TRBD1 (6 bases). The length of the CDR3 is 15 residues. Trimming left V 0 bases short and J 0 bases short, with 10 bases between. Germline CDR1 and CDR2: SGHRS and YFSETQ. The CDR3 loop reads CASSLGTDPSYEQYF. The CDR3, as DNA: TGCGCCAGCAGCTTGGGGACAGACCCCTCCTACGAGCAGTACTTC.

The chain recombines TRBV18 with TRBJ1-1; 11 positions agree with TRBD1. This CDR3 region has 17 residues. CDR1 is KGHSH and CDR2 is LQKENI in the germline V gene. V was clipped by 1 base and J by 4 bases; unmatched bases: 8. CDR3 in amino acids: CASSPRLDRGLGTEAFF. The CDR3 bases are TGTGCCAGCTCACCACGTCTGGACAGGGGGCTCGGCACTGAAGCTTTCTTT.

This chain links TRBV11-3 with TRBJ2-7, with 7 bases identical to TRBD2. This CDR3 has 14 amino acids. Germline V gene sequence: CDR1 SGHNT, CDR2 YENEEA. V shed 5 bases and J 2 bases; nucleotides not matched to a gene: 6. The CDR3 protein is CASSSGTKPYEQYF. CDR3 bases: TGTGCCAGCAGCAGCGGGACCAAGCCCTACGAGCAGTACTTC.

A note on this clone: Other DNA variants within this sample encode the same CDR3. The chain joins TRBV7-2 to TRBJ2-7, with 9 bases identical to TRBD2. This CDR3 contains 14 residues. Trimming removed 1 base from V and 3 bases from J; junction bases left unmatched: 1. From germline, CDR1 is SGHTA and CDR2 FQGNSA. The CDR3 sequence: CASSLGREGYEQYF. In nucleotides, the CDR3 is TGTGCCAGCAGCTTAGGGCGGGAGGGCTACGAGCAGTACTTC. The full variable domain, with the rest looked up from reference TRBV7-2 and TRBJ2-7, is GAGVSQSPSNKVTEKGKDVELRCDPISGHTALYWYRQSLGQGLEFLIYFQGNSAPDKSGLPSDRFSAERTGGSVSTLTIQRTQQEDSAVYLCASSLGREGYEQYFGPGTRLTVT.